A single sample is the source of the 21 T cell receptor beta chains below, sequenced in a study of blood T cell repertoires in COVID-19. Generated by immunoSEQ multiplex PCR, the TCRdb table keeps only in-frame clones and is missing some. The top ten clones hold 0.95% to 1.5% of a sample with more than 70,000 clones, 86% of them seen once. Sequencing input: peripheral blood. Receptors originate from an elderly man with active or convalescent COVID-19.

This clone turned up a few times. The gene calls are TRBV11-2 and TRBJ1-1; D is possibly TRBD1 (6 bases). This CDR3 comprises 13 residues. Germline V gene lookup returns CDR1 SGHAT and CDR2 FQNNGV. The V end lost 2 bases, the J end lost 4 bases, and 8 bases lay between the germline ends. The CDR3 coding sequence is TGTGCCAGCAGCTTAAAAGGGGGCACTGAAGCTTTCTTT. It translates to CASSLKGGTEAFF.

The CDR3 nucleotides are TGCGGGGGGAGATTCCGGTTGGATTCACCCCTCCACTTT. Translating it yields CGGRFRLDSPLHF. The chain employs TRBV29-1 and TRBJ1-6; possible D gene TRBD1, 5 bases. In germline, CDR1 is SQVTM, CDR2 ANQGSEA. This CDR3 has 13 amino acids.

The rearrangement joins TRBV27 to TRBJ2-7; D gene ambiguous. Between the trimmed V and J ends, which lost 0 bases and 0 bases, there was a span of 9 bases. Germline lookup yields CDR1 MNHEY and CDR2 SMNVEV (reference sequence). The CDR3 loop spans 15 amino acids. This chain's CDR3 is CASSLSNGPSYEQYF. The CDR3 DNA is TGTGCCAGCAGTTTATCGAATGGGCCCTCCTACGAGCAGTACTTC.

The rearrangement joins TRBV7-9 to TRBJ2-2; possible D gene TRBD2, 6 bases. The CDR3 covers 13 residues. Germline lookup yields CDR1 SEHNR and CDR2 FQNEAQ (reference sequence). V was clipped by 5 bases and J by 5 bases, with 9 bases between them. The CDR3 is CASSLGGTGELFF. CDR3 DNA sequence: TGTGCCAGCAGCCTCGGGGGTACCGGGGAGCTGTTTTTT.

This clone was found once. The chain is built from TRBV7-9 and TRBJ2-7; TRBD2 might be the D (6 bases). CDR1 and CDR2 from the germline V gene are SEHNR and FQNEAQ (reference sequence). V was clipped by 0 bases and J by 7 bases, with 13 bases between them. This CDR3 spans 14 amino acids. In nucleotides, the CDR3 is TGTGCCAGCAGCTTAGCACGGGAGTCGGATGAGCAGTACTTC. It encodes CASSLARESDEQYF.

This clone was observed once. CDR3 in amino acids: CASSFVQVGANVLTF. CDR3 DNA: TGTGCCAGCAGCTTCGTACAGGTTGGGGCCAACGTCCTGACTTTC. V and J are TRBV7-8 and TRBJ2-6, with TRBD1 as a possible D gene (5 bases). Germline V gene lookup returns CDR1 SGHVS and CDR2 FQNEAQ. V lost 3 bases to trimming and J lost 3 bases, with 9 bases between them. There are 15 residues in the CDR3.

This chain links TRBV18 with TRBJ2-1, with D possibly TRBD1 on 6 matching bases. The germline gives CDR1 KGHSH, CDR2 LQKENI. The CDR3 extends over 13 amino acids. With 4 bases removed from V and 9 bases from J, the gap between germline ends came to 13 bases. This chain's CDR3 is CASSLDQGSEQFF. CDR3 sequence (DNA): TGTGCCAGCTCACTTGATCAGGGGAGTGAGCAGTTCTTC.

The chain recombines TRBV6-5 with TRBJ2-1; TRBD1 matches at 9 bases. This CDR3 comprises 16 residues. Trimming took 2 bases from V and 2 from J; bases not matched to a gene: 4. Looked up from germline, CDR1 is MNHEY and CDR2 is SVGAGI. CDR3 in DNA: TGTGCCAGCAGTTACACAGGGACAGGGACCTACAATGAGCAGTTCTTC. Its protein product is CASSYTGTGTYNEQFF.

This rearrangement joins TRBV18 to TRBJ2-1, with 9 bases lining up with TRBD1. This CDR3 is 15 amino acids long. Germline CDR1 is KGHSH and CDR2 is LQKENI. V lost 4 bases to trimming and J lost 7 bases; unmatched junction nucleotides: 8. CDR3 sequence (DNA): TGTGCCAGCTCACAAACAGGGGGCTATGAGAATGAGCAGTTCTTC. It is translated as CASSQTGGYENEQFF.

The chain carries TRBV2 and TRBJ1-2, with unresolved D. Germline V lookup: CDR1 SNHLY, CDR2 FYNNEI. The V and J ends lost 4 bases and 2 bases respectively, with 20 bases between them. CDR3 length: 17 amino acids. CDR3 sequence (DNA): TGTGCCAGCAGTGCGGGAAGTACGGACCTACCGAACTATGGCTACACCTTC. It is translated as CASSAGSTDLPNYGYTF.

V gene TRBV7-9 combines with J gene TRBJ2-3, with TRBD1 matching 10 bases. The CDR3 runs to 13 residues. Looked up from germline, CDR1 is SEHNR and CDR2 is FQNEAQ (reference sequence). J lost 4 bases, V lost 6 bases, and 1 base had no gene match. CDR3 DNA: TGTGCCAGCAGGGGGACAGGGGCAGATACGCAGTATTTT. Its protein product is CASRGTGADTQYF.

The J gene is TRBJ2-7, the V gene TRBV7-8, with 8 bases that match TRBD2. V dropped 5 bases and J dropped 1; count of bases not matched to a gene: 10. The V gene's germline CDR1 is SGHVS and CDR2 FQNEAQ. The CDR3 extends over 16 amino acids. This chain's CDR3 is CASSDTGGHRSYEQYF. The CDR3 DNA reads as TGTGCCAGCAGCGACACGGGGGGGCATCGATCCTACGAGCAGTACTTC. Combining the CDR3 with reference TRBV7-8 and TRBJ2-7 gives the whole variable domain GAGVSQSPRYKVAKRGQDVALRCDPISGHVSLFWYQQALGQGPEFLTYFQNEAQLDKSGLPSDRFFAERPEGSVSTLKIQRTQQEDSAVYLCASSDTGGHRSYEQYFGPGTRLTVT.

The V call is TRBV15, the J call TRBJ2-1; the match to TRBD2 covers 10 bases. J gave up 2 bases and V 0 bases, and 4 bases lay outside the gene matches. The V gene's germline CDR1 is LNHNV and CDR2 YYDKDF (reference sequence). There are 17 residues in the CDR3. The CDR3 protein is CATSREKSGRAYNEQFF. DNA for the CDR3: TGTGCCACCAGCAGAGAGAAGAGCGGGAGGGCCTACAATGAGCAGTTCTTC.

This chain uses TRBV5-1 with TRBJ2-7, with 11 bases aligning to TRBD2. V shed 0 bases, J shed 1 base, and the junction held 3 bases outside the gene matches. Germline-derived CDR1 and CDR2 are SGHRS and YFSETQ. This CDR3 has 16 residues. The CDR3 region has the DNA TGCGCCAGCAGCTTGGGCGGGACTAGCGGTTCCTACGAGCAGTACTTC. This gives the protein CASSLGGTSGSYEQYF.

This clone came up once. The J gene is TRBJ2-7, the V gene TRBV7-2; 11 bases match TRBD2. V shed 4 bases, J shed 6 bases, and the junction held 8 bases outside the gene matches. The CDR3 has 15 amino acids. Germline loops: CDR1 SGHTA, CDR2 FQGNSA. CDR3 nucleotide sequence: TGTGCCAGCAGCTCCCTAGCGGGAGGAGGGCGCGAGCAGTACTTC. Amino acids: CASSSLAGGGREQYF. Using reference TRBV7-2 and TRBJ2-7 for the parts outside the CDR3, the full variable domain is GAGVSQSPSNKVTEKGKDVELRCDPISGHTALYWYRQSLGQGLEFLIYFQGNSAPDKSGLPSDRFSAERTGGSVSTLTIQRTQQEDSAVYLCASSSLAGGGREQYFGPGTRLTVT.

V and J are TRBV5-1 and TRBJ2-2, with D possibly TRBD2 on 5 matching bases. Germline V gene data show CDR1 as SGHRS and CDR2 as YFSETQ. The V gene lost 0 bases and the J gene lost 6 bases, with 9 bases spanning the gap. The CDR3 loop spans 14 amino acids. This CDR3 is CASSLALEAGELFF. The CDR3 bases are TGCGCCAGCAGCTTGGCCCTGGAGGCCGGGGAGCTGTTTTTT. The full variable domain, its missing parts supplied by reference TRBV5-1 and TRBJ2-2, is KAGVTQTPRYLIKTRGQQVTLSCSPISGHRSVSWYQQTPGQGLQFLFEYFSETQRNKGNFPGRFSGRQFSNSRSEMNVSTLELGDSALYLCASSLALEAGELFFGEGSRLTVL.

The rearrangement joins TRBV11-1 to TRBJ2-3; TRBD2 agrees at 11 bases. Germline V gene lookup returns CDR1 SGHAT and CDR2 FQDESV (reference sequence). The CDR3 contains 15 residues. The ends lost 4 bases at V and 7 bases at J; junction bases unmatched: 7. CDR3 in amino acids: CASSSLAGGPHTQYF. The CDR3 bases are TGTGCCAGCAGCTCCCTAGCGGGAGGCCCACATACGCAGTATTTT.

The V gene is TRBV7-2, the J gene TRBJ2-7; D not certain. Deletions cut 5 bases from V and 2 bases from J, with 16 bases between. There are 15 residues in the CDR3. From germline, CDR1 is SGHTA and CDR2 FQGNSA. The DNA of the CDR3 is TGTGCCAGCAGCCTAGGGCTCCTTTTCACCTACGAGCAGTACTTC. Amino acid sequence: CASSLGLLFTYEQYF.

As DNA, the CDR3 is TGTGCCAGCAGCTTAGGGGCGAGGGTATCTTCACCCCTCCACTTT. Protein product: CASSLGARVSSPLHF. The chain joins TRBV7-8 to TRBJ1-6; D is unresolved. The CDR3 is 15 amino acids. V was pared by 1 base and J by 9 bases, with 13 bases between. Germline-derived CDR1 and CDR2 are SGHVS and FQNEAQ.

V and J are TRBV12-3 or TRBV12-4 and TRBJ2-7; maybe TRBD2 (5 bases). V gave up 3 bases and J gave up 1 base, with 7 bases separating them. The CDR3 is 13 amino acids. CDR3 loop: CASSFEGSYEQYF. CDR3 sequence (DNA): TGTGCCAGCAGTTTCGAGGGTTCCTACGAGCAGTACTTC.

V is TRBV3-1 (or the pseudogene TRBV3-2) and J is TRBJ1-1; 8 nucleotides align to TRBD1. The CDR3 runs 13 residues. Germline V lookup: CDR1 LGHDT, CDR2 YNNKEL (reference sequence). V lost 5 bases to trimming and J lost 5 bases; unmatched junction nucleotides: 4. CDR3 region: CASSNTGGTEAFF. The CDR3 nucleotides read TGTGCCAGCAGCAATACAGGGGGGACTGAAGCTTTCTTT.